The 13 T cell receptor beta chains below were found in one sample sequenced in a study of T cell repertoires in cytomegalovirus infection. TCRdb reprocessed the reads with MiXCR, giving one entry per CDR3 protein. The top ten clones hold about 9.4% of a sample with hundreds of thousands of distinct CDR3 sequences, about 10% of them seen once. The sequenced sample consisted of PBMCs. The receptors were gathered from a human donor in good health (CMV status not recorded). Some clones in this sample may be carry-over from other donors' samples.

This chain links TRBV19 with TRBJ1-3; maybe TRBD1 (6 bases). Trimming stripped 7 bases from V and 4 bases from J, with 26 bases between. The germline CDR1 and CDR2 sequences are LNHDA and SQIVND (reference sequence). The CDR3 consists of 18 residues. This CDR3 is CASTVTGKRLGGGNTIYF. CDR3 nucleotide sequence: TGTGCCAGTACGGTAACAGGGAAAAGACTTGGCGGAGGAAACACCATATATTTT. Filled out from reference TRBV19 and TRBJ1-3, the complete variable domain reads DGGITQSPKYLFRKEGQNVTLSCEQNLNHDAMYWYRQDPGQGLRLIYYSQIVNDFQKGDIAEGYSVSREKKESFPLTVTSAQKNPTAFYLCASTVTGKRLGGGNTIYFGEGSWLTVV.

This clonotype has at least ten counts. The chain combines TRBV7-9 with TRBJ1-5; tentative D call: TRBD1 (5 bases). Germline loops: CDR1 SEHNR, CDR2 FQNEAQ (reference sequence). This CDR3 has 14 residues. V dropped 1 base and J dropped 6 bases, with 10 bases sitting between them. The CDR3 nucleotides read TGTGCCAGCAGCTTAGGGGGGGAAACTCAGCCCCAGCATTTT. Its protein product is CASSLGGETQPQHF.

The CDR3 sequence is CSARDFQGLRGYTF. CDR3 bases: TGCAGTGCTAGAGATTTCCAAGGCCTCCGTGGCTACACCTTC. The rearrangement joins TRBV20-1 to TRBJ1-2; D remains ambiguous. CDR3 size: 14 residues. Trimming removed 0 bases from V and 7 bases from J, with 15 bases in between. Germline CDR1 and CDR2: DFQATT and SNEGSKA (reference sequence).

This clonotype was observed many times. The chain links TRBV7-8 to TRBJ2-1; D gene unclear. Germline CDR1 and CDR2: SGHVS and FQNEAQ. Trimming removed 0 bases from V and 8 bases from J, with 5 bases in between. The CDR3 sequence is 12 residues long. This CDR3 is CASSLAGYEQFF. CDR3 bases: TGTGCCAGCAGCTTAGCCGGGTATGAGCAGTTCTTC.

The CDR3 DNA follows: TGCAGTGCTACCAGGGCGAACACTGAAGCTTTCTTT. It codes for CSATRANTEAFF. The chain has TRBV20-1 and TRBJ1-1; maybe TRBD1 (5 bases). Germline loops: CDR1 DFQATT, CDR2 SNEGSKA (reference sequence). The CDR3 sequence is 12 residues long. V was cut by 4 bases and J by 1 base, with 7 bases left in between.

This clonotype was counted between two and nine times. J is TRBJ1-5 and V is TRBV20-1; no definite D call. Trimming removed 6 bases from V and 1 base from J, with 13 bases in between. In germline, CDR1 is DFQATT, CDR2 SNEGSKA (reference sequence). This CDR3 has 14 residues. The CDR3, as DNA: TGCAGTGCGTCGGGCATTCGAAGCAATCAGCCCCAGCATTTT. This translates into CSASGIRSNQPQHF.

The V gene is TRBV3-1, the J gene TRBJ2-2; 16 nucleotides match TRBD2. Germline lookup yields CDR1 LGHDT and CDR2 YNNKEL (reference sequence). Germline trimming cut 4 bases from V and 5 bases from J; bases unmatched to any gene: 10. This CDR3 has 19 residues. CDR3 DNA sequence: TGTGCCAGCAGCCCGTTTGGGACTAGCGGGAGGGCCGGGACCGGGGAGCTGTTTTTT. It translates to CASSPFGTSGRAGTGELFF.

The rearrangement joins TRBV3-1 to TRBJ1-2; no reliable D call. The ends were cut back, 3 bases at V and 8 bases at J, with 7 bases in the middle. Germline V gene lookup returns CDR1 LGHDT and CDR2 YNNKEL (reference sequence). There are 11 residues in the CDR3. The DNA for the CDR3 is TGTGCCAGCAGCCACCACTCCGGCTACACCTTC. Amino acids: CASSHHSGYTF.

This clonotype was found many times. V and J are TRBV4-2 and TRBJ1-5; unclear D gene. The V gene lost 3 bases and the J gene lost 7 bases, with 13 bases spanning the gap. This CDR3 comprises 14 residues. Germline V CDR1 and CDR2: LGHNA, YNFKEQ. The CDR3 here is CASSQGERNQPQHF. CDR3 in DNA: TGTGCCAGCAGCCAGGGTGAAAGGAACCAGCCCCAGCATTTT.

Ten or more counts support this clonotype. The V and J genes are TRBV4-1 and TRBJ2-5, with 9 bases that match TRBD1. Germline CDR1 and CDR2: MGHRA and YSYEKL. With 1 base clipped from V and 5 bases from J, the junction kept 5 bases outside the gene matches. The CDR3 sequence is 15 residues long. CDR3 DNA sequence: TGCGCCAGCAGCCAAGGGGACAGGGTGGTCGAGACCCAGTACTTC. Translation gives CASSQGDRVVETQYF.

This sequence joins TRBV28 and TRBJ1-2, with 7 bases aligning to TRBD1. Trimming took 5 bases from V and 5 from J; bases not matched to a gene: 8. Germline V gene sequence: CDR1 MDHEN, CDR2 SYDVKM. The CDR3 is 14 amino acids. The CDR3 DNA reads as TGTGCCAGCAGTGGGCACGGGACAGATTATGGCTACACCTTC. This sequence encodes CASSGHGTDYGYTF.

This chain uses TRBV28 with TRBJ2-7; D perhaps matches TRBD2 (7 bases). V lost 5 bases, J lost 5 bases, and 25 bases lay in between. Germline CDR1 is MDHEN and CDR2 is SYDVKM. The CDR3 runs to 17 residues. The CDR3 loop reads CASSSPVRGGGLDEQYF. The CDR3 nucleotides are TGTGCCAGCAGTAGCCCGGTAAGAGGCGGGGGCCTGGACGAGCAGTACTTC.

The chain uses TRBV6-8 and TRBJ1-6; a possible D gene is TRBD1 (5 bases). The CDR3 length is 15 residues. The germline V and J ends were trimmed by 6 bases and 5 bases, with 14 bases remaining between them. Per germline, CDR1 MNHGY and CDR2 SAAAGT. The CDR3 sequence: CASRPQALNNSPLHF. The CDR3 DNA reads as TGTGCCAGCAGGCCACAGGCTCTCAATAATTCACCCCTCCACTTT.